Listed below are T cell receptor beta chains from one sample, sequenced in a study of cytomegalovirus exposure and HLA in healthy donors. Clones were read by immunoSEQ multiplex PCR, and TCRdb kept only the in-frame ones, dropping some. The top ten clones hold over 2% of a sample with about 270,000 clones, just over 70% of them seen once. Sequenced sample: PBMCs. The receptors stem from a female donor in good health and CMV-seronegative. Each CDR3 is given with its conserved first and last residue. D genes are given only for firm matches. Part of the rows lack a size; the others show once, few, many or a class for expanded clones.

cdr3_aa | cdr3_nt | clone_size | v_call | cdr3_length | j_call | d_call
CASSFPIGGEETQYF | TGTGCCAGCAGCTTTCCAATTGGGGGCGAAGAGACCCAGTACTTC | NA | TRBV7-2 | 15 | TRBJ2-5 | NA
CASSPAPGGPSGSGYNEQFF | TGTGCCAGCAGTCCCGCGCCAGGAGGCCCTAGCGGGAGTGGGTACAATGAGCAGTTCTTC | NA | TRBV28 | 20 | TRBJ2-1 | TRBD2
CAWSKPAGVRELFF | TGTGCCTGGAGTAAGCCAGCGGGAGTACGGGAGCTGTTTTTT | NA | TRBV30 | 14 | TRBJ2-2 | TRBD2
CASSLVEDPRNEQFF | TGTGCCAGCAGCTTAGTCGAGGATCCCCGGAATGAGCAGTTCTTC | NA | TRBV7-6 | 15 | TRBJ2-1 | NA
CASSEVTGGITEAFF | TGTGCCAGCAGTGAGGTGACAGGGGGCATCACTGAAGCTTTCTTT | few | TRBV2 | 15 | TRBJ1-1 | TRBD1
CASSPTGDYEQYF | TGTGCCAGCAGTCCGACAGGGGACTACGAGCAGTACTTC | NA | TRBV7-9 | 13 | TRBJ2-7 | TRBD1
CASSYRASESEQFF | TGTGCCAGCAGTTACCGGGCTAGCGAGTCTGAGCAGTTCTTC | once | TRBV6-5 | 14 | TRBJ2-1 | NA
CASSGTGIHTQYF | TGTGCCAGCAGTGGGACAGGGATACATACGCAGTATTTT | NA | TRBV6-1 | 13 | TRBJ2-3 | TRBD1
CASRSAVGDRPQHF | TGTGCCAGCAGGTCCGCTGTAGGGGATCGGCCCCAGCATTTT | NA | TRBV6-5 | 14 | TRBJ1-5 | NA
CASSPPGQGAPGCTDTQYF | TGCGCCAGCAGTCCTCCGGGACAGGGGGCGCCGGGTTGCACAGATACGCAGTATTTT | NA | TRBV23-1 | 19 | TRBJ2-3 | TRBD1
CASGQEGYTIYF | TGTGCCAGCGGACAGGAGGGGTACACCATATATTTT | few | TRBV9 | 12 | TRBJ1-3 | TRBD1
CASSRLWEDGYTF | TGTGCCAGCAGCCGGCTTTGGGAGGATGGCTACACCTTC | NA | TRBV4-2 | 13 | TRBJ1-2 | NA
CASSPGGGSYYGYTF | TGTGCCAGCTCACCCGGGGGAGGGTCCTACTATGGCTACACCTTC | few | TRBV18 | 15 | TRBJ1-2 | NA
CAWGTGGVQTQYF | TGTGCCTGGGGAACAGGGGGCGTTCAGACCCAGTACTTC | few | TRBV30 | 13 | TRBJ2-5 | TRBD1
CATSRDREWGGQPQHF | TGTGCCACCAGCAGAGATCGGGAGTGGGGGGGGCAGCCCCAGCATTTT | NA | TRBV15 | 16 | TRBJ1-5 | NA
CASSQDGRAGGGDTQYF | TGTGCCAGCAGCCAAGATGGGCGAGCGGGAGGCGGGGATACGCAGTATTTT | few | TRBV4-2 | 17 | TRBJ2-3 | TRBD2
CASSDLKYGYTF | TGTGCCAGCAGTGACCTAAAGTATGGCTACACCTTC | NA | TRBV6-1 | 12 | TRBJ1-2 | NA
CATSRVRDSLEKLFF | TGTGCCACCAGCAGGGTCCGGGACAGCTTAGAAAAACTGTTTTTT | NA | TRBV15 | 15 | TRBJ1-4 | TRBD1
CASIPGNSYNEQFF | TGTGCCAGCATCCCAGGGAACTCCTACAATGAGCAGTTCTTC | NA | TRBV14 | 14 | TRBJ2-1 | NA
CASSPQGPYNEQFF | TGTGCCAGCAGCCCCCAGGGGCCTTACAATGAGCAGTTCTTC | NA | TRBV27 | 14 | TRBJ2-1 | NA
CATSRTTDTYGYTF | TGTGCCACCAGCAGAACGACAGATACTTATGGCTACACCTTC | NA | TRBV15 | 14 | TRBJ1-2 | NA
CASSVDRNQPQHF | TGTGCCAGCAGCGTAGACAGAAATCAGCCCCAGCATTTT | few | TRBV7-2 | 13 | TRBJ1-5 | NA
CASSARPRLAAAGGREQYF | TGCGCCAGCAGCGCCAGGCCGAGACTAGCGGCCGCCGGAGGGAGGGAGCAGTACTTC | NA | TRBV5-1 | 19 | TRBJ2-5 | TRBD2
CASSLEFAGNEQFF | TGCGCCAGCAGCTTGGAATTTGCGGGCAATGAGCAGTTCTTC | NA | TRBV5-1 | 14 | TRBJ2-1 | NA